This T cell receptor beta chain was observed in a study of T cells in Graves' hyperthyroidism and ophthalmopathy. With respect to this clonotype: As yet, its antigen is unknown.

V was clipped by 5 bases and J by 13 bases; unmatched bases: 4. The length of the CDR3 is 12 residues. Per germline, CDR1 SGHTA and CDR2 FQGNSA. Regions amplified from RNA transcripts were the TCR beta CDR3 regions. When the TCR CDR3 underwent first-round RT-PCR, the HTBI primer set was used. TCRdb re-analysed the multiplex PCR reads in MiXCR, keeping a single row per CDR3 protein. The table shows around 620,000 distinct CDR3 sequences, with 46% occurring only once. Whole-study results and caveats: Ophthalmopathy was predicted by the model a median of 6.5 months ahead of onset.

Sequenced sample: peripheral blood or thyroid tissue (not recorded which). The chain couples TRBV7-2 to TRBJ2-2; 10 nucleotides match TRBD1. This TCR was recovered from an adult woman with Graves' disease, either hyperthyroidism or ophthalmopathy (not recorded which). As DNA, the CDR3 is TGTGCCAGCAGCGGAGGGGACAGGGGGCTGTTTTTT. This codes for CASSGGDRGLFF.